A selection of T cell receptor beta chains follows, all from one sample in a study of cytomegalovirus exposure and HLA in healthy donors. The protocol was immunoSEQ multiplex PCR, while the TCRdb copy is restricted to in-frame clones and leaves out a portion. The table shows 150,000 or so clones, with under 85% occurring only once. The sequenced material came from PBMCs. These receptors all come from a human donor in good health. Each CDR3 is given with its conserved first and last residue. A D gene is named only where the DNA matches it firmly. Clone size, where shown, is once, few, many, or a class for clones that have expanded.

d_call: NA
v_call: TRBV6-4
clone_size: NA
j_call: TRBJ1-5
cdr3_nt: TGTGCCAGCAGTGACCTATTTAACAGGCATGAGAGCAATCAGCCCCAGCATTTT
cdr3_aa: CASSDLFNRHESNQPQHF

d_call: NA
v_call: TRBV6-4
clone_size: NA
j_call: TRBJ1-5
cdr3_nt: TGTGCCAGCAGACTCCCTTTGTATCAGCCCCAGCATTTT
cdr3_aa: CASRLPLYQPQHF

d_call: TRBD1
v_call: TRBV7-9
clone_size: NA
j_call: TRBJ1-1
cdr3_nt: TGTGCCAGCAGTTCGTTTAAGGCGACAGGGCGCACTGAAGCTTTCTTT
cdr3_aa: CASSSFKATGRTEAFF

d_call: NA
v_call: TRBV7-3
clone_size: few
j_call: TRBJ1-3
cdr3_nt: TGTGCCAGCAGCTTAAGTGCTCCGAGCTCTGGAAACACCATATATTTT
cdr3_aa: CASSLSAPSSGNTIYF

d_call: NA
v_call: TRBV6-6
clone_size: few
j_call: TRBJ2-7
cdr3_nt: TGTGCCAGCAGACAGAGAAGGGAGGAAGAGCAGTACTTC
cdr3_aa: CASRQRREEEQYF

d_call: TRBD1
v_call: TRBV6-5
clone_size: NA
j_call: TRBJ1-2
cdr3_nt: TGTGCCAGTTCTCGACAGGGCGGAAATGGCTACACCTTC
cdr3_aa: CASSRQGGNGYTF

d_call: TRBD1
v_call: TRBV19
clone_size: NA
j_call: TRBJ1-4
cdr3_nt: TGTGCCAGTAGACGGACAGGGGGTAATGAAAAACTGTTTTTT
cdr3_aa: CASRRTGGNEKLFF

d_call: TRBD2
v_call: TRBV27
clone_size: NA
j_call: TRBJ2-5
cdr3_nt: TGTGCCAGCTGCGTGGGTAGCGGGGGGCGGGAGACCCAGTACTTC
cdr3_aa: CASCVGSGGRETQYF

d_call: TRBD1
v_call: TRBV28
clone_size: NA
j_call: TRBJ1-5
cdr3_nt: TGTGCCAGCAGTATCTCCCGGGACAGGGTTCAGCCCCAGCATTTT
cdr3_aa: CASSISRDRVQPQHF

d_call: NA
v_call: TRBV6-5
clone_size: NA
j_call: TRBJ1-4
cdr3_nt: TGTGCCAGCAGTTACGGTTTTTCAGGGGCTAATGAAAAACTGTTTTTT
cdr3_aa: CASSYGFSGANEKLFF

d_call: NA
v_call: TRBV7-6
clone_size: NA
j_call: TRBJ2-7
cdr3_nt: TGTGCCAGCAGCCCGCACGTAATCCGGGACACAACCTACGAGCAGTACTTC
cdr3_aa: CASSPHVIRDTTYEQYF

d_call: TRBD2
v_call: TRBV27
clone_size: few
j_call: TRBJ2-5
cdr3_nt: TGTGCCAGCAGTTTCAACGTCCCGGGACTAGCGATAGAGACCCAGTACTTC
cdr3_aa: CASSFNVPGLAIETQYF

d_call: TRBD2
v_call: TRBV11-2
clone_size: NA
j_call: TRBJ2-6
cdr3_nt: TGTGCCAGCAGCTTGCGGGGGACTGGGGCCAACGTCCTGACTTTC
cdr3_aa: CASSLRGTGANVLTF

d_call: TRBD1
v_call: TRBV7-3
clone_size: NA
j_call: TRBJ2-7
cdr3_nt: TGTGCCAGCAGCCAGTGGGCGACAGGGGGATCCTACGAGCAGTACTTC
cdr3_aa: CASSQWATGGSYEQYF

d_call: TRBD1
v_call: TRBV7-9
clone_size: NA
j_call: TRBJ1-1
cdr3_nt: TGTGCCAGCAGCTTGGTAGGGGGCAGTTTGGGCACTGAAGCTTTCTTT
cdr3_aa: CASSLVGGSLGTEAFF

d_call: NA
v_call: TRBV7-2
clone_size: NA
j_call: TRBJ1-2
cdr3_nt: TGTGCCAGCAGCTTAGCGGTTGATTCAGGGGGCTACACCTTC
cdr3_aa: CASSLAVDSGGYTF

d_call: NA
v_call: TRBV19
clone_size: NA
j_call: TRBJ1-5
cdr3_nt: TGTGCCAGTAGTATCTGGGAGCAGCCCCAGCATTTT
cdr3_aa: CASSIWEQPQHF

d_call: NA
v_call: TRBV12-5
clone_size: once
j_call: TRBJ2-7
cdr3_nt: TGTGCTAGTCGCGGGGGCGCCGCCTACGAGCAGTACTTC
cdr3_aa: CASRGGAAYEQYF

d_call: NA
v_call: TRBV13
clone_size: NA
j_call: TRBJ2-1
cdr3_nt: TGTGCCAGCAGCTTAGAGGGGGCGGGGGGCTACAGTGAGCAGTTCTTC
cdr3_aa: CASSLEGAGGYSEQFF

d_call: NA
v_call: TRBV29-1
clone_size: NA
j_call: TRBJ2-6
cdr3_nt: TGCAGCGTCGCTACAGATTACTCTGGGGCCAACGTCCTGACTTTC
cdr3_aa: CSVATDYSGANVLTF

d_call: NA
v_call: TRBV7-9
clone_size: once
j_call: TRBJ1-2
cdr3_nt: TGTGCCAGCAGCACCGTCAGGGGAAACTATGGCTACACCTTC
cdr3_aa: CASSTVRGNYGYTF

d_call: TRBD1
v_call: TRBV19
clone_size: NA
j_call: TRBJ1-5
cdr3_nt: TGTGCCAGTAGTTCGAGGGGGCGGAACGATCAGCCCCAGCATTTT
cdr3_aa: CASSSRGRNDQPQHF

d_call: NA
v_call: TRBV6-1
clone_size: NA
j_call: TRBJ1-2
cdr3_nt: TGTGCCACACGGCGGCGTGGCTACACCTTC
cdr3_aa: CATRRRGYTF

d_call: TRBD2
v_call: TRBV29-1
clone_size: NA
j_call: TRBJ2-5
cdr3_nt: TGCAGCGCGGGACTAGCGGGGATCCCAGAGACCCAGTACTTC
cdr3_aa: CSAGLAGIPETQYF

d_call: TRBD2
v_call: TRBV13
clone_size: NA
j_call: TRBJ2-3
cdr3_nt: TGTGCCAGCAGCCTTGGGACTAGCGGGAGGGGCACAGATACGCAGTATTTT
cdr3_aa: CASSLGTSGRGTDTQYF

d_call: TRBD2
v_call: TRBV18
clone_size: NA
j_call: TRBJ2-3
cdr3_nt: TGTGCCAGCTCACCACCGGGGACTAGCGGGGCCACAGATACGCAGTATTTT
cdr3_aa: CASSPPGTSGATDTQYF

d_call: TRBD1
v_call: TRBV6-6
clone_size: NA
j_call: TRBJ1-3
cdr3_nt: TGTGCCAGCAGTACGACAGGGATGTGGGGAAACACCATATATTTT
cdr3_aa: CASSTTGMWGNTIYF

d_call: NA
v_call: TRBV7-9
clone_size: NA
j_call: TRBJ2-3
cdr3_nt: TGTGCCAGCAGCCCATCTGAGTTCCGCACAGATACGCAGTATTTT
cdr3_aa: CASSPSEFRTDTQYF

d_call: NA
v_call: TRBV21-1
clone_size: NA
j_call: TRBJ1-5
cdr3_nt: NA
cdr3_aa: CASSKALFWGRGNQPQHF

d_call: TRBD2
v_call: TRBV5-1
clone_size: NA
j_call: TRBJ2-7
cdr3_nt: TGCGCCAGCACAACAGCGGGGGCCTCCTACGAGCAGTACTTC
cdr3_aa: CASTTAGASYEQYF

d_call: TRBD1
v_call: TRBV6-5
clone_size: NA
j_call: TRBJ2-7
cdr3_nt: TGTGCCAGTGGGACAGGGGTAGACGAGCAGTACTTC
cdr3_aa: CASGTGVDEQYF

d_call: NA
v_call: TRBV2
clone_size: NA
j_call: TRBJ2-2
cdr3_nt: TGTGCCAGCAGTGAAACGGCAGGGGGGTTTGGCACCGGGGAGCTGTTTTTT
cdr3_aa: CASSETAGGFGTGELFF

d_call: NA
v_call: TRBV6-4
clone_size: NA
j_call: TRBJ1-1
cdr3_nt: TGTGCCAGCGGACAGAATTCGAACACTGAAGCTTTCTTT
cdr3_aa: CASGQNSNTEAFF

d_call: NA
v_call: TRBV6-1
clone_size: NA
j_call: TRBJ1-5
cdr3_nt: TGTGCCAGCAGTGAAGAGGGGTACTATAGCAATCAGCCCCAGCATTTT
cdr3_aa: CASSEEGYYSNQPQHF

d_call: TRBD2
v_call: TRBV6-4
clone_size: once
j_call: TRBJ2-3
cdr3_nt: TGTGCCAGCAGTGACGGAGCGGGGGAGACAGATACGCAGTATTTT
cdr3_aa: CASSDGAGETDTQYF

d_call: TRBD1
v_call: TRBV9
clone_size: few
j_call: TRBJ1-2
cdr3_nt: TGTGCCAGCAGCGGACTTGACAGGGGGACTAACTATGGCTACACCTTC
cdr3_aa: CASSGLDRGTNYGYTF

d_call: TRBD1
v_call: TRBV28
clone_size: NA
j_call: TRBJ1-2
cdr3_nt: TGTGCCAGCAGTATTACGGGACAGGGATTTGGCTACACCTTC
cdr3_aa: CASSITGQGFGYTF

d_call: TRBD1
v_call: TRBV4-1
clone_size: few
j_call: TRBJ2-4
cdr3_nt: TGCGCCAGCAGCCAACGGCTGGCAGGGGGCATTGACATTCAGTACTTC
cdr3_aa: CASSQRLAGGIDIQYF

d_call: NA
v_call: TRBV2
clone_size: NA
j_call: TRBJ1-5
cdr3_nt: TGTGCCAGCACGGGCAGGGAGGAGCCCCAGCATTTT
cdr3_aa: CASTGREEPQHF

d_call: NA
v_call: TRBV19
clone_size: NA
j_call: TRBJ2-2
cdr3_nt: TGTGCCAGTACTCTCGACAGAGCCGGGGAGCTGTTTTTT
cdr3_aa: CASTLDRAGELFF

d_call: NA
v_call: TRBV7-6
clone_size: NA
j_call: TRBJ1-4
cdr3_nt: TGTGCCAGCGGACCAGGGTTAAGGAATGAAAAACTGTTTTTT
cdr3_aa: CASGPGLRNEKLFF

d_call: TRBD2
v_call: TRBV11-2
clone_size: NA
j_call: TRBJ2-3
cdr3_nt: TGTGCCAGCAGCCACGTCCCTAGCGGGGGGGGGACAGATACGCAGTATTTT
cdr3_aa: CASSHVPSGGGTDTQYF

d_call: NA
v_call: TRBV7-2
clone_size: NA
j_call: TRBJ1-2
cdr3_nt: TGTGCCAGCAGCCGAGGGACAAATAACTATGGCTACACCTTC
cdr3_aa: CASSRGTNNYGYTF

d_call: NA
v_call: TRBV6-5
clone_size: NA
j_call: TRBJ1-1
cdr3_nt: TGTGCCAGCTCCTACGGGGGGCGGAGGACTGAAGCTTTCTTT
cdr3_aa: CASSYGGRRTEAFF

d_call: TRBD1
v_call: TRBV14
clone_size: few
j_call: TRBJ2-7
cdr3_nt: TGTGCCAGCAGCCAAGACGCCGGGACAGGGGGCGGGGTGCAGTACTTC
cdr3_aa: CASSQDAGTGGGVQYF

d_call: TRBD1
v_call: TRBV7-9
clone_size: NA
j_call: TRBJ2-7
cdr3_nt: TGTGCCAGCAGCGAGACAGGGGGTGCCTACGAGCAGTACTTC
cdr3_aa: CASSETGGAYEQYF

d_call: TRBD2
v_call: TRBV11-1
clone_size: NA
j_call: TRBJ2-1
cdr3_nt: TGTGCCAGCAGCCCTCGACTAGCGTCCTACAATGAGCAGTTCTTC
cdr3_aa: CASSPRLASYNEQFF

d_call: TRBD1
v_call: TRBV6-5
clone_size: NA
j_call: TRBJ1-2
cdr3_nt: TGTGCCAGCAGACGAGCGACAGGGTTGGGAGGCTACACCTTC
cdr3_aa: CASRRATGLGGYTF

d_call: NA
v_call: TRBV19
clone_size: few
j_call: TRBJ1-1
cdr3_nt: TGTGCCAGTAGTATTGCGGGGCACACTGAAGCTTTCTTT
cdr3_aa: CASSIAGHTEAFF

d_call: TRBD1
v_call: TRBV5-8
clone_size: NA
j_call: TRBJ2-5
cdr3_nt: TGTGCCAGCAGCTTAAGGACAGGGCGAGAGACCCAGTACTTC
cdr3_aa: CASSLRTGRETQYF

d_call: NA
v_call: TRBV19
clone_size: NA
j_call: TRBJ2-2
cdr3_nt: TGTGCCAGTAGGCCACAGGGGGGGACCGGGGAGCTGTTTTTT
cdr3_aa: CASRPQGGTGELFF

d_call: NA
v_call: TRBV5-1
clone_size: once
j_call: TRBJ2-3
cdr3_nt: TGCGCCAGCAGCTTGGTTGTCGGGGATACGCAGTATTTT
cdr3_aa: CASSLVVGDTQYF

d_call: NA
v_call: TRBV7-6
clone_size: NA
j_call: TRBJ2-5
cdr3_nt: TGTGCCAGCAGCTCCCCTTATAAGACGGGGAAGACCCAGTACTTC
cdr3_aa: CASSSPYKTGKTQYF

d_call: NA
v_call: TRBV7-9
clone_size: NA
j_call: TRBJ1-2
cdr3_nt: TGTGCCAGCAGTTCGGACTCGGTCTATGGCTACACCTTC
cdr3_aa: CASSSDSVYGYTF